Each of the 20 T cell receptor beta chains below was sequenced from the same sample in a study of CD8 T cells in ankylosing spondylitis. One entry per CDR3 protein, called by TCRdb with MiXCR from the 5' RACE reads. This sample yields a few hundred thousand distinct CDR3 sequences, of which approximately 11% are seen a single time; less than 8% belongs to the top ten. Sequenced sample: blood, either unsorted or a sorted T cell fraction (not recorded which). The source is a male donor with ankylosing spondylitis or in good health (not recorded which).

The J gene is TRBJ1-1, the V gene TRBV5-1; possibly TRBD1 for D (6 bases). The CDR3 consists of 16 residues. Germline-derived CDR1 and CDR2 are SGHRS and YFSETQ. The V and J ends lost 3 bases and 0 bases respectively, with 15 bases between them. CDR3 protein: CASSWTGQTMNTEAFF. The CDR3 region has the DNA TGCGCCAGCAGCTGGACGGGACAAACCATGAACACTGAAGCTTTCTTT.

This clonotype has ten or more counts. The gene calls are TRBV5-8 and TRBJ1-3; no clear D gene. CDR1 SGHTS and CDR2 YDEGEE come from the germline V gene. The V gene lost 7 bases and the J gene lost 2 bases, with 13 bases spanning the gap. The CDR3 extends over 14 amino acids. CDR3 sequence (DNA): TGTGCCAGCGGCTCTCCTGTGGCTGGAAACACCATATATTTT. Protein sequence: CASGSPVAGNTIYF.

Concerning this clonotype: The junction does not match germline at one end; this may be a read error. This chain links TRBV11-2 with TRBJ2-2, with 7 positions matching TRBD2. The CDR3 extends over 14 amino acids. Germline V gene sequence: CDR1 SGHAT, CDR2 FQNNGV. CDR3 bases: TGTGCCAGCAGCTTGGGAGGGACTACCGGGGAGCTGCTTTTT. This gives the protein CASSLGGTTGELLF.

V usage is TRBV12-3 or TRBV12-4 and J usage is TRBJ2-3; maybe TRBD1 (5 bases). The ends were cut back, 3 bases at V and 4 bases at J, with 11 bases in the middle. This CDR3 has 14 amino acids. This CDR3 reads CASSFRVAPDTQYF. CDR3 nucleotide sequence: TGTGCCAGCAGTTTCAGGGTCGCCCCAGATACGCAGTATTTT.

This clonotype appeared many times. The V and J genes are TRBV6-2 or TRBV6-3 and TRBJ2-1, with TRBD2 as a possible D gene (5 bases). The CDR3 totals 15 residues. V lost 2 bases to trimming and J lost 2 bases, with 10 bases between them. The germline V gene has CDR1 MNHEY and CDR2 SVGEGT. This CDR3 reads CASSYERSAYNEQFF. DNA of the CDR3: TGTGCCAGCAGTTACGAGCGGAGCGCCTACAATGAGCAGTTCTTC.

On this clonotype itself: This may be a read error: a much more frequent sequence differs by one nucleotide. The chain has TRBV3-1 and TRBJ2-1; D tentatively reads TRBD1 or TRBD2 (5 bases each). V was shortened by 8 bases and J by 10 bases, with 12 bases between the two germline ends. This CDR3 comprises 11 residues. Germline loops: CDR1 LGHDT, CDR2 YNNKEL (reference sequence). The CDR3 loop is CASWGPGEQFF. CDR3 nucleotides: TGTGCCAGCTGGGGACCTGGGGAGCAGTTCTTC.

With respect to this clonotype: At one end, the junction sequence differs from germline, possibly due to a read error. This sequence joins TRBV18 and TRBJ1-1; D gene ambiguous. The CDR3 has 13 residues. Germline-derived CDR1 and CDR2 are KGHSH and LQKENI. The CDR3 reads CASSPQHDTEAFF. The CDR3 bases are TGTGCCAGCTCACCGCAGCATGACACTGAAGCTTTTTTT.

This clonotype appeared many times. V usage is TRBV3-1 and J usage is TRBJ2-2; D not resolved. The ends were cut back, 1 base at V and 7 bases at J, with 10 bases in the middle. Germline CDR1 LGHDT, CDR2 YNNKEL (reference sequence). The CDR3 has 14 residues. The CDR3 spells CASSQGLGFGELFF. Here the CDR3 DNA reads TGTGCCAGCAGCCAAGGACTCGGATTCGGGGAGCTGTTTTTT.

This clonotype was seen many times. The chain couples TRBV5-1 to TRBJ2-3; 8 bases align to TRBD2. Trimming cost V 5 bases and J 1 base; bases outside gene matches: 6. The CDR3 is 15 residues long. Germline CDR1 reads SGHRS; CDR2 reads YFSETQ. CDR3 DNA: TGCGCCAGCAGAAGAGCGGGAGTAGGCACAGATACGCAGTATTTT. Protein: CASRRAGVGTDTQYF.

CDR3: CASSFGGYSNQPQHF. Here the CDR3 DNA reads TGTGCCAGCAGTTTTGGAGGGTATAGCAATCAGCCCCAGCATTTT. The chain joins TRBV28 to TRBJ1-5; D not resolved. Germline CDR1 reads MDHEN; CDR2 reads SYDVKM. V gave up 3 bases and J gave up 0 bases, with 9 bases separating them. CDR3 size: 15 residues.

This clonotype was counted ten times or more. This chain connects TRBV12-3 or TRBV12-4 to TRBJ1-1; D unclear. V lost 6 bases to trimming and J lost 0 bases, with 8 bases between them. There are 13 residues in the CDR3. The CDR3 protein is CASSITVNTEAFF. CDR3 sequence (DNA): TGTGCCAGCAGCATTACAGTGAACACTGAAGCTTTCTTT.

In its sample, this clonotype was seen many times. The chain links TRBV20-1 to TRBJ1-5; TRBD1 aligns across 8 bases. The V and J ends lost 6 bases and 4 bases, in that order; junction bases with no gene match: 14. The CDR3 loop spans 16 amino acids. In germline, CDR1 is DFQATT, CDR2 SNEGSKA (reference sequence). CDR3 nucleotides: TGCAGTGCCGCATCGGACAGGGACGAATATAATCAGCCCCAGCATTTT. Translating gives CSAASDRDEYNQPQHF.

This chain links TRBV20-1 with TRBJ1-2; 7 positions match TRBD1. Per germline, CDR1 DFQATT and CDR2 SNEGSKA (reference sequence). The CDR3 is 12 amino acids. The J segment lost 8 bases and the V segment lost 5 bases, leaving 8 bases of the junction unmatched. The CDR3 here is CSALTTGKGYTF. Here the CDR3 DNA reads TGCAGTGCTTTGACGACAGGGAAAGGCTACACCTTC.

The chain uses TRBV20-1 and TRBJ1-2; no firm D call. The CDR3 runs 12 residues. The germline V and J ends were trimmed by 6 bases and 4 bases, with 12 bases remaining between them. CDR1 and CDR2 (germline): DFQATT, SNEGSKA (reference sequence). CDR3 sequence: CSALPRGYGYTF. DNA of the CDR3: TGCAGTGCCCTACCACGAGGCTATGGCTACACCTTC.

J is TRBJ1-4 and V is TRBV7-8; D gene uncertain. This CDR3 contains 15 residues. Germline values: CDR1 SGHVS, CDR2 FQNEAQ. V lost 1 base to trimming and J lost 7 bases, with 13 bases between them. The CDR3 sequence is CASSLVTAAFEKLFF. CDR3 nucleotides: TGTGCCAGCAGCTTAGTCACGGCGGCTTTTGAAAAACTGTTTTTT.

This clonotype was observed at least ten times. Here the CDR3 reads CASSLVIPNYGYTF. CDR3 bases: TGTGCCAGCAGCTTAGTTATTCCCAACTATGGCTACACCTTC. The chain joins TRBV7-9 to TRBJ1-2; no firm D call. Germline V gives CDR1 SEHNR, CDR2 FQNEAQ (reference sequence). The V end lost 1 base, the J end lost 2 bases, and 8 bases lay between the germline ends. CDR3 length: 14 residues.

The chain uses TRBV28 and TRBJ2-7, with TRBD1 matching 11 bases. Germline V gene lookup returns CDR1 MDHEN and CDR2 SYDVKM. J gave up 9 bases and V 4 bases, and 17 bases lay outside the gene matches. This CDR3 has 17 residues. The CDR3 protein is CASSSNPRDRGKFAQYF. CDR3 nucleotide sequence: TGTGCCAGCAGTTCAAACCCCCGGGACAGGGGGAAGTTTGCGCAGTACTTC.

Comment on this clonotype: A read error may be the cause here, since a much bigger clone is one base away. V usage is TRBV15 and J usage is TRBJ2-7, with a weak D call TRBD1 (5 bases). Germline V CDR1 and CDR2: LNHNV, YYDKDF (reference sequence). This CDR3 is built from 15 residues. CDR3 DNA: TGTGCCACCAGCAGAGATTCGACAGCATTCTACGCGCAGTACTTC. Translating it yields CATSRDSTAFYAQYF. Full variable domain (remainder filled in from reference TRBV15 and TRBJ2-7): DAMVIQNPRYQVTQFGKPVTLSCSQTLNHNVMYWYQQKSSQAPKLLFHYYDKDFNNEADTPDNFQSRRPNTSFCFLDIRSPGLGDTAMYLCATSRDSTAFYAQYFGPGTRLTVT.

The CDR3 DNA is TGTGCCAGCAGTAACAGGGGGATAACGTCCTACGAGCAGTACTTC. It yields the protein CASSNRGITSYEQYF. The rearrangement joins TRBV12-3 or TRBV12-4 to TRBJ2-7, with TRBD1 matching 8 bases. The CDR3 extends over 15 amino acids. V lost 5 bases, J lost 1 base, and 7 bases stayed unmatched.

This clonotype occurred a few times. The chain recombines TRBV20-1 with TRBJ1-1, with 7 bases identical to TRBD1. The CDR3 extends over 13 amino acids. J gave up 4 bases and V 6 bases, and 8 bases lay outside the gene matches. Germline CDR1 and CDR2: DFQATT and SNEGSKA (reference sequence). CDR3 residues: CSARQGRATEAFF. CDR3 DNA: TGCAGTGCCCGACAGGGTAGAGCCACTGAAGCTTTCTTT.